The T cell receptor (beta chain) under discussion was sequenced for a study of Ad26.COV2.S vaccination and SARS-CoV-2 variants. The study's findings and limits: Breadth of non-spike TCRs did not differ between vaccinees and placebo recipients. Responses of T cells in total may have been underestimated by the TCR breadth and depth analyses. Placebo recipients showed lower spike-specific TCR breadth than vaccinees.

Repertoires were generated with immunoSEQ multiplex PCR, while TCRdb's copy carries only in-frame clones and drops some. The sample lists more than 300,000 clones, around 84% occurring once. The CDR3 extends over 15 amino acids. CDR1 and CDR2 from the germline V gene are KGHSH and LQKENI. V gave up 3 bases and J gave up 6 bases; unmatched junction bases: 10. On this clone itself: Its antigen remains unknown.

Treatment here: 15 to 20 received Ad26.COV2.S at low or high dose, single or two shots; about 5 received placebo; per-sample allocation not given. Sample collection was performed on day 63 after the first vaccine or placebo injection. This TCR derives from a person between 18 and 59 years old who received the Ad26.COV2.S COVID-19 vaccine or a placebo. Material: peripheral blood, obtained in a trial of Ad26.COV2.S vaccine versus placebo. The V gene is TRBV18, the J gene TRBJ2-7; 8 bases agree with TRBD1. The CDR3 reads CASSPRVWQGAEQYF. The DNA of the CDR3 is TGTGCCAGCTCACCTAGGGTTTGGCAGGGGGCCGAGCAGTACTTC. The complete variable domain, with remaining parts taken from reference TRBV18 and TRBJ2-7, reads NAGVMQNPRHLVRRRGQEARLRCSPMKGHSHVYWYRQLPEEGLKFMVYLQKENIIDESGMPKERFSAEFPKEGPSILRIQQVVRGDSAAYFCASSPRVWQGAEQYFGPGTRLTVT.